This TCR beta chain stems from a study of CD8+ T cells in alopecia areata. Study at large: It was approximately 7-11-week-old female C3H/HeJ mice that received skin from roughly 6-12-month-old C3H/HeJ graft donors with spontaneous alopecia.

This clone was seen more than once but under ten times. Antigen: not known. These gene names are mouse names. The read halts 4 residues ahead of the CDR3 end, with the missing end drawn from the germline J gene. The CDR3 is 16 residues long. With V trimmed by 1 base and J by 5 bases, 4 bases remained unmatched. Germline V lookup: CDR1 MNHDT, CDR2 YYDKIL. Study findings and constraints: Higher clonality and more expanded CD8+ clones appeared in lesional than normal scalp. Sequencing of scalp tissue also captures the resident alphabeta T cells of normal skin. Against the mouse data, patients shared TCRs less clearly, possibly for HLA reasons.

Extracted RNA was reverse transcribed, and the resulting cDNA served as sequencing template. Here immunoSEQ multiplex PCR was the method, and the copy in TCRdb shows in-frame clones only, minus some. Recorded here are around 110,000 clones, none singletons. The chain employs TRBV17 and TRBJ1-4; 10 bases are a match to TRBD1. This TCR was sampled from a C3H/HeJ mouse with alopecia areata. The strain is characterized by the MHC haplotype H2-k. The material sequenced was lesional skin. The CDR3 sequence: CASSRAPGQGNERLFF. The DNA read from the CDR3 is TGTGCTAGCAGTAGAGCTCCGGGACAGGGGAACGAA.